Included here is one T cell receptor beta chain sequence, with context. Authors' processing steps: Reference gene primer amplification gave estimated nucleated cell counts. Clones were read by immunoSEQ multiplex PCR, and TCRdb kept only the in-frame ones, dropping some. V and J calls and clone size are given by that table; D and trimming were obtained from the DNA. The sample includes some 190,000 clones, approximately 84% of them seen just once. The entry originates in a study of blood T cell repertoires in COVID-19. Study details: The United States, Italy and Spain were the sources of the acute and convalescent COVID-19 samples. The analysed material was cDNA or gDNA that came from T cells, B-cell-depleted T cells, or PBMCs.

Per the germline V gene, CDR1 is SQVTM and CDR2 is ANQGSEA. There are 11 residues in the CDR3. V and J are TRBV29-1 and TRBJ2-1; TRBD2 might be the D (6 bases). Sample: peripheral blood. The clonotype comes from a woman aged 70-85 years with active or convalescent COVID-19. The CDR3 is CLGGSYNEQFF. In DNA form, the CDR3 reads TGCTTGGGGGGTTCCTACAATGAGCAGTTCTTC.